This TCR beta chain appears in the sequencing data of a study of blood T cell repertoires in COVID-19. On the study more broadly: Samples taken during acute and convalescent COVID-19 were collected in the United States, Italy and Spain. Nucleic acid was either cDNA or gDNA, and it came from T cells, B-cell-depleted T cells, or PBMCs.

Original processing notes: Scientists estimated how many nucleated cells there were by amplifying reference gene primers. Generated by immunoSEQ multiplex PCR, the TCRdb table keeps only in-frame clones and is missing some. For V, J and clone size, that table is used; D and trimming come from the DNA. The profile shows roughly 290,000 clones, around 87% of them singletons. CDR3 length equals 15 residues. V was clipped by 4 bases and J by 1 base, with 11 bases between them. CDR1 is SGHTA, CDR2 FQGNSA, per germline. The sample taken for sequencing was peripheral blood. This receptor was taken from a woman in her forties or fifties who had recovered from COVID-19. The V gene is TRBV7-2, the J gene TRBJ1-5; D might be TRBD1 (6 bases). CDR3 bases: TGTGCCAGCAGCTATGACAGGACGAGCAATCAGCCCCAGCATTTT. Translating gives CASSYDRTSNQPQHF.